These T cell receptor beta chains were read from a single sample in a study of cytomegalovirus exposure and HLA in healthy donors. Repertoires were generated with immunoSEQ multiplex PCR, while TCRdb's copy carries only in-frame clones and drops some. The profile shows over 150,000 clones, 75% to 90% of them singletons. Sequencing used PBMCs. Receptors were obtained from a woman in her late teens or twenties in good health and CMV-seronegative. CDR3s include the opening cysteine and the closing phenylalanine or tryptophan. A D gene is named only where the DNA matches it firmly. The size field is filled for only some rows; it gives once, few, many or a size class.

d_gene	j_gene	abundance	v_gene	CDR3aa	CDR3nt
TRBD1	TRBJ1-1	many	TRBV5-1	CASSRNRGRGIAEAFF	TGCGCCAGCAGCCGAAACAGGGGGCGCGGTATCGCTGAAGCTTTCTTT
TRBD2	TRBJ2-7	-	TRBV28	CASSRTRSEQYF	TGTGCCAGCAGCCGGACTAGAAGCGAGCAGTACTTC
-	TRBJ2-7	-	TRBV13	CASSLGVAGQYF	TGTGCCAGCAGCTTAGGGGTCGCGGGGCAGTACTTC
-	TRBJ1-1	few	TRBV5-6	CASSLGLNTEAFF	TGTGCCAGCAGCTTGGGGCTGAACACTGAAGCTTTCTTT
-	TRBJ1-1	-	TRBV5-1	CASSWTGENTEAFF	TGCGCCAGCAGCTGGACCGGGGAGAACACTGAAGCTTTCTTT
TRBD1	TRBJ2-7	-	TRBV18	CASSPSDRGPYEQYF	TGTGCCAGCTCACCATCGGACAGGGGCCCCTACGAGCAGTACTTC
-	TRBJ2-7	-	TRBV5-1	CASSWSRAFLGEQYF	TGCGCCAGCAGCTGGTCCAGGGCGTTCCTGGGCGAGCAGTACTTC
-	TRBJ2-7	few	TRBV28	CASSSVLSYEQYF	TGTGCCAGCAGTTCGGTCCTGTCCTACGAGCAGTACTTC
TRBD2	TRBJ2-1	few	TRBV28	CASSTFVAGGYNEQFF	TGTGCCAGCAGCACATTCGTAGCGGGAGGGTACAATGAGCAGTTCTTC
TRBD1	TRBJ1-4	-	TRBV29-1	CSVRTGWDEKLFF	TGCAGCGTAAGGACAGGGTGGGATGAAAAACTGTTTTTT
TRBD1	TRBJ1-1	-	TRBV29-1	CSVHGQGARIAFF	TGCAGCGTCCACGGACAGGGGGCGCGCATCGCTTTCTTT
-	TRBJ1-6	-	TRBV25-1	CASTAGTYGSPLHF	TGTGCCAGCACCGCCGGGACATACGGTTCACCCCTCCACTTT
TRBD2	TRBJ2-7	-	TRBV10-3	CAISELLMGGGYEQYF	TGTGCCATCAGTGAACTCCTGATGGGGGGGGGCTACGAGCAGTACTTC
TRBD2	TRBJ2-5	-	TRBV4-1	CASSQGVAGGGETQYF	TGCGCCAGCAGCCAAGGGGTAGCGGGGGGTGGGGAGACCCAGTACTTC
TRBD2	TRBJ2-7	-	TRBV5-1	CASSPRGSGAVYEQYF	TGCGCCAGCAGCCCCCGGGGTAGCGGGGCGGTTTACGAGCAGTACTTC
TRBD2	TRBJ2-1	-	TRBV30	CAWSTSGSAQQFF	TGTGCCTGGAGTACTAGCGGGAGCGCCCAGCAGTTCTTC
TRBD2	TRBJ2-7	few	TRBV28	CASSLAGGEQYF	TGTGCCAGCAGTTTGGCGGGGGGCGAGCAGTACTTC
-	TRBJ2-5	few	TRBV6-5	CASSYGKGHPSSQYF	TGTGCCAGCAGTTACGGGAAGGGACACCCTTCGTCCCAGTACTTC
-	TRBJ2-1	few	TRBV7-9	CASSFRGEANNEQFF	TGTGCCAGCAGCTTCAGGGGGGAAGCGAACAATGAGCAGTTCTTC
TRBD1	TRBJ2-2	-	TRBV27	CASKGIRGQVANTGELFF	TGTGCCAGCAAAGGGATCAGGGGACAGGTCGCGAACACCGGGGAGCTGTTTTTT
TRBD1	TRBJ1-2	few	TRBV5-1	CASSLGQASGYTF	TGCGCCAGCAGCCTAGGACAGGCGAGTGGCTACACCTTC
-	TRBJ1-2	-	TRBV7-9	CASSQGTVGQQNYGYTF	TGTGCCAGCAGCCAGGGTACAGTCGGACAGCAGAACTATGGCTACACCTTC
-	TRBJ2-7	few	TRBV21-1	CASSKGDRDEQYF	TGTGCCAGCAGCAAAGGGGACAGGGACGAGCAGTACTTC
TRBD1	TRBJ1-5	-	TRBV2	CASSVQGATSRQPQHF	TGTGCCAGCAGTGTGCAGGGGGCCACTTCACGTCAGCCCCAGCATTTT
-	TRBJ1-5	-	TRBV9	CASSVARILFNSNQPQHF	TGTGCCAGCAGCGTGGCCAGGATCCTCTTTAATAGCAATCAGCCCCAGCATTTT
TRBD2	TRBJ2-1	-	TRBV27	CASSLGLAGPYNEQFF	TGTGCCAGCAGTTTAGGACTAGCGGGGCCTTACAATGAGCAGTTCTTC
TRBD1	TRBJ2-1	few	TRBV28	CASSPMGQGINEQFF	TGTGCCAGCAGCCCTATGGGACAGGGAATCAATGAGCAGTTCTTC
TRBD1	TRBJ1-2	-	TRBV28	CASGQGEIYGYTF	TGTGCCAGCGGACAGGGTGAGATCTATGGCTACACCTTC
-	TRBJ1-5	-	TRBV28	CASRTGNQPQHF	TGTGCCAGCCGGACAGGCAATCAGCCCCAGCATTTT
TRBD1	TRBJ2-7	-	TRBV6-1	CASSEPGTGGHEQYF	TGTGCCAGCAGTGAACCCGGGACAGGGGGCCACGAGCAGTACTTC
-	TRBJ2-5	-	TRBV19	CASSSGHKQETQYF	TGTGCCAGTAGTTCCGGACACAAACAAGAGACCCAGTACTTC
TRBD2	TRBJ2-3	-	TRBV7-9	CASSFTGTRGNTQYF	TGTGCCAGCAGCTTCACCGGGACTAGGGGGAATACGCAGTATTTT
-	TRBJ1-2	-	TRBV6-1	CASTPDSGVYGYTF	TGTGCCAGCACCCCGGACTCAGGGGTCTATGGCTACACCTTC
TRBD1	TRBJ2-7	once	TRBV13	CASSFPISRGLDEQYF	TGTGCCAGCAGCTTTCCAATTAGCAGGGGGCTGGATGAGCAGTACTTC
TRBD1	TRBJ2-7	-	TRBV18	CASSPDRGPSYEQYF	TGTGCCAGCTCACCCGACAGGGGGCCTTCTTACGAGCAGTACTTC
-	TRBJ2-1	-	TRBV5-1	CASSEAGRVDNEQFF	TGCGCCAGCAGCGAGGCTGGCAGAGTAGACAATGAGCAGTTCTTC
TRBD2	TRBJ2-7	-	TRBV5-6	CASSPGGGLGTYEQYF	TGTGCCAGCAGCCCGGGGGGAGGACTGGGGACCTACGAGCAGTACTTC
-	TRBJ2-7	-	TRBV9	CASSVGARQYF	TGTGCCAGCAGCGTGGGGGCCCGGCAGTACTTC
-	TRBJ1-2	few	TRBV6-5	CASSYSIGGANGYTF	TGTGCCAGCAGTTACTCGATCGGGGGAGCAAACGGCTACACCTTC
-	TRBJ1-2	once	TRBV5-4	CASTQGLENYGYTF	TGTGCCAGCACCCAGGGGCTCGAAAACTATGGCTACACCTTC
TRBD2	TRBJ2-2	-	TRBV28	CASSFYSGSYANTGELFF	TGTGCCAGCAGTTTTTATAGCGGGAGTTACGCGAACACCGGGGAGCTGTTTTTT
-	TRBJ2-7	-	TRBV6-5	CASSYSNRGGEQYF	TGTGCCAGCAGTTACAGCAACAGGGGAGGCGAGCAGTACTTC
-	TRBJ1-4	-	TRBV10-3	CAIRPQGENEKLFF	TGTGCCATCAGACCACAGGGAGAGAATGAAAAACTGTTTTTT
-	TRBJ2-5	-	TRBV5-1	CASSLGLQGHQETQYF	TGCGCCAGCAGCTTGGGCCTACAGGGCCACCAAGAGACCCAGTACTTC
-	TRBJ2-7	-	TRBV10-2	CASSGTPTRYYEQYF	TGCGCCAGTTCCGGGACTCCAACTCGCTACTACGAGCAGTACTTC
-	TRBJ1-2	-	TRBV7-2	CASSPYGGGQLATF	TGTGCCAGCAGCCCGTATGGTGGCGGACAACTGGCGACCTTC
-	TRBJ2-7	-	TRBV7-2	CASSLGPKPGMYEQYF	TGTGCCAGCAGCTTAGGACCAAAGCCAGGGATGTACGAGCAGTACTTC
TRBD2	TRBJ2-1	once	TRBV6-5	CASSYGGLASDEQFF	TGTGCCAGCAGTTACGGGGGACTAGCGAGCGATGAGCAGTTCTTC
-	TRBJ1-6	-	TRBV6-6	CASRWGGENSPLHF	TGTGCCAGCCGCTGGGGGGGCGAGAATTCACCCCTCCACTTT
-	TRBJ1-1	-	TRBV29-1	CSVETGPGLVKAFF	TGCAGCGTGGAGACAGGCCCAGGTTTAGTAAAAGCTTTCTTT
TRBD2	TRBJ2-5	-	TRBV6-5	CASGGTSGFVETQYF	TGTGCCAGCGGGGGGACTAGCGGTTTCGTGGAGACCCAGTACTTC
TRBD2	TRBJ2-5	-	TRBV29-1	CSANGPGGETQYF	TGCAGCGCCAACGGGCCGGGGGGGGAGACCCAGTACTTC
TRBD1	TRBJ2-7	-	TRBV4-2	CASSRDRDDYEQYF	TGTGCCAGCAGCCGGGACAGGGATGACTACGAGCAGTACTTC